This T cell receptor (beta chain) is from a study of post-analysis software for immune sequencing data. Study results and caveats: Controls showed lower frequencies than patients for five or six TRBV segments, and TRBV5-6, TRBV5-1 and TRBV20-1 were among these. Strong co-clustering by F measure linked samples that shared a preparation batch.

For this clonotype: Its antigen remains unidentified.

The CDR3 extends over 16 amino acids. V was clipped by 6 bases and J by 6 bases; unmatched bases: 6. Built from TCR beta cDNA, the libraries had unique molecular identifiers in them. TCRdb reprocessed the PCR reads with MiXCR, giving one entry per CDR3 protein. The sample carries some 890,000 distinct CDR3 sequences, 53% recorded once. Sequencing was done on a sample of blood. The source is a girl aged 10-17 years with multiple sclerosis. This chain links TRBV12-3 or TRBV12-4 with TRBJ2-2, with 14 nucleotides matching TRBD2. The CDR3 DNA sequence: TGTGCCAGCAGCCGTGGGACTAGCGGGAGACCCGGGGAGCTGTTTTTT. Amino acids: CASSRGTSGRPGELFF.